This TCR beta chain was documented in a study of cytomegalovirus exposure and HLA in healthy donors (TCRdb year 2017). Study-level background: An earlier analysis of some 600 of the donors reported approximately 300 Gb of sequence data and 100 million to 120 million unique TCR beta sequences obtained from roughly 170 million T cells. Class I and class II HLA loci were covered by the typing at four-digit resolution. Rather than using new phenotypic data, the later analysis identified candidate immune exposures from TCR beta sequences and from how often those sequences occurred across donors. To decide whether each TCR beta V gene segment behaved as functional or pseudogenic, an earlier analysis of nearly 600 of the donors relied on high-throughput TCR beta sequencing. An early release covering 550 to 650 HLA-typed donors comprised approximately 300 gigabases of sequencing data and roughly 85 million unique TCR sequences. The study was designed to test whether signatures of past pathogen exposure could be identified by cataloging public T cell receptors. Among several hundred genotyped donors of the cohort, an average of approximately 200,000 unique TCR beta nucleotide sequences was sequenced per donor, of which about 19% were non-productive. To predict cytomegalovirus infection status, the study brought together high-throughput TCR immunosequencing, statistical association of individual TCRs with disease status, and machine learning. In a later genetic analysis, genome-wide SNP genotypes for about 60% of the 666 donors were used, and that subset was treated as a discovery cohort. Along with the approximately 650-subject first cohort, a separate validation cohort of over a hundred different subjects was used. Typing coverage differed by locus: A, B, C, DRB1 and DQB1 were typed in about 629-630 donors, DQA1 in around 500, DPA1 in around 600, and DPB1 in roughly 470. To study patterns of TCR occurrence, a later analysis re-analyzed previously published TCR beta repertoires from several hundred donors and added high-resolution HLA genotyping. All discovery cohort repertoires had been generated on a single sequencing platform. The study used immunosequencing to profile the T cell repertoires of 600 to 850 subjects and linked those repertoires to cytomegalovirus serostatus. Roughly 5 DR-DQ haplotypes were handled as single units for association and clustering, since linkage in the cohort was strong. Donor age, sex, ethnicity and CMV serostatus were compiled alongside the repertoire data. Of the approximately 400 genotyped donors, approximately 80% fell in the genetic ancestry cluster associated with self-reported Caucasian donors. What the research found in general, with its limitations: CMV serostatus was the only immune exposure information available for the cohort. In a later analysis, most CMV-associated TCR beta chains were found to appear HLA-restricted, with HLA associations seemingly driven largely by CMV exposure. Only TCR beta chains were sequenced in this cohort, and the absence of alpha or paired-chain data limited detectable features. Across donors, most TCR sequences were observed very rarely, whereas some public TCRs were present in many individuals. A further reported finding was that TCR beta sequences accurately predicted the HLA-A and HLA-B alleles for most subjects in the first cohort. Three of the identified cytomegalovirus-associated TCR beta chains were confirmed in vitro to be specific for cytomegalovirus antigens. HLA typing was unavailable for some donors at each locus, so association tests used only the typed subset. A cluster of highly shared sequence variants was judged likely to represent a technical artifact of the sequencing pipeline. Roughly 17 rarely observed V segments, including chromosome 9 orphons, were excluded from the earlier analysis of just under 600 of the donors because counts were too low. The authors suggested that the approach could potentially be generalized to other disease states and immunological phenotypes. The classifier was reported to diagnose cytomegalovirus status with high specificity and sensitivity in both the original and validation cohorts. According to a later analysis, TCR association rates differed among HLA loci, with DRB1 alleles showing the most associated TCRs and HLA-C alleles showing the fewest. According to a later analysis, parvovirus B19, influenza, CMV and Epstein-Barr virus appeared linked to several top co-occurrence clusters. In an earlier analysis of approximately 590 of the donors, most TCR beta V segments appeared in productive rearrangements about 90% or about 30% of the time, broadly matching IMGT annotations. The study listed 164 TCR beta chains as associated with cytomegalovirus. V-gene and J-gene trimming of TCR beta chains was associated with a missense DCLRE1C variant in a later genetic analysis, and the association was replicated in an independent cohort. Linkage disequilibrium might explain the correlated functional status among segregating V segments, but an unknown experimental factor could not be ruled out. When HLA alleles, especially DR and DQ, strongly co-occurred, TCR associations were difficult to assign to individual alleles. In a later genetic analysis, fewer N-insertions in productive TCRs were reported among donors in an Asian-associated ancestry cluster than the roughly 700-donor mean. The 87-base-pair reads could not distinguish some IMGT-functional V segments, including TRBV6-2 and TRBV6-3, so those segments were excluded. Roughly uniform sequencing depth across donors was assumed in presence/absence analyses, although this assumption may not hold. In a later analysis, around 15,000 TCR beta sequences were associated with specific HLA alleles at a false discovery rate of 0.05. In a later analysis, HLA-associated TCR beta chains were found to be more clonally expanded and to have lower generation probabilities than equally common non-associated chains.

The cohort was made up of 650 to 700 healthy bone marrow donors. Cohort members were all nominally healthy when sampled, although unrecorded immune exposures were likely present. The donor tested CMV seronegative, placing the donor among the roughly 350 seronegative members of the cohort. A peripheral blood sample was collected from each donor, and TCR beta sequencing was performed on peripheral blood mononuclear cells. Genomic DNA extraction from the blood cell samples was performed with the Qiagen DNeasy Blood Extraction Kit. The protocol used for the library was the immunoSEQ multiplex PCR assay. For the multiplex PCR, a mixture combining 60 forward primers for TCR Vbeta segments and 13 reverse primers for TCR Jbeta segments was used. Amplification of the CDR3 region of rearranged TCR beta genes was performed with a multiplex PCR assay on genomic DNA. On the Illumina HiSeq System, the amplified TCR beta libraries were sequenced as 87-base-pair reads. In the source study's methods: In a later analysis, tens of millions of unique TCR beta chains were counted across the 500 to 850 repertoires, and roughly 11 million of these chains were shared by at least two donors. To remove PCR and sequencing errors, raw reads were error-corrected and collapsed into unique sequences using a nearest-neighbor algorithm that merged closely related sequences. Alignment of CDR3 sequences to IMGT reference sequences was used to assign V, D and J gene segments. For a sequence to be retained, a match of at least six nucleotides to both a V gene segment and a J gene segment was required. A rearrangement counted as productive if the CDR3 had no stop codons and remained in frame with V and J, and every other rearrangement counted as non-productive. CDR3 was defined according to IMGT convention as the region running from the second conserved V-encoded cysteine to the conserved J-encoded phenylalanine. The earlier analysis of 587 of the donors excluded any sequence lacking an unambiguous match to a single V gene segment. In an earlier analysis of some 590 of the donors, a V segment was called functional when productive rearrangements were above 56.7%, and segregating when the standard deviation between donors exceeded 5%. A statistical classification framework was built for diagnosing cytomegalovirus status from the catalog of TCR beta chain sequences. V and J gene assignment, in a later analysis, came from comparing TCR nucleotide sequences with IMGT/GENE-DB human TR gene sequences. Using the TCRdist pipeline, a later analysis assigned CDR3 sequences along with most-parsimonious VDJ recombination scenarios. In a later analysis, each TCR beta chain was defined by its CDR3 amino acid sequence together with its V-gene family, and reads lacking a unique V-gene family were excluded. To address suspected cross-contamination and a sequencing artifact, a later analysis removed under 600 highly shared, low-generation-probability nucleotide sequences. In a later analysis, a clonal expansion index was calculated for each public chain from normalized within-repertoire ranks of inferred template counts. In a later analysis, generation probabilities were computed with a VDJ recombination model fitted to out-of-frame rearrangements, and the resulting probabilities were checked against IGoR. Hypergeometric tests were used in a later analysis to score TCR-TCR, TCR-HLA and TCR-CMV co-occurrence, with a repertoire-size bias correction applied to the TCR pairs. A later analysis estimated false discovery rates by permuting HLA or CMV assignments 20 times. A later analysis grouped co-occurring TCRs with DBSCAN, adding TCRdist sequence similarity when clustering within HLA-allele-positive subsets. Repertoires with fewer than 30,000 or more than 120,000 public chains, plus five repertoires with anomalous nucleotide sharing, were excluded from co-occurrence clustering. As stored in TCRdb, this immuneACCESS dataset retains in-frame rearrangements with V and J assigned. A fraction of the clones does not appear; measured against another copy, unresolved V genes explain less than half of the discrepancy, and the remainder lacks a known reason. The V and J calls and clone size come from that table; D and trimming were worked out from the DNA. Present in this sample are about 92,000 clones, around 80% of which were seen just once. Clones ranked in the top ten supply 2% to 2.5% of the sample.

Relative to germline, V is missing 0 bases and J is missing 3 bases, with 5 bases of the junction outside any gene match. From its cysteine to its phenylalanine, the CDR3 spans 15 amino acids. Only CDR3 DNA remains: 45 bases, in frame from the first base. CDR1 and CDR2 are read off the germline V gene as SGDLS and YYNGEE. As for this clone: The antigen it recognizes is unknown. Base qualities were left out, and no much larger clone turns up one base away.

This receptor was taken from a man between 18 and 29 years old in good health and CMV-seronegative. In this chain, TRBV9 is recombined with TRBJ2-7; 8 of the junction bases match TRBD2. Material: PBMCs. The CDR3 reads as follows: CASSVAGGGLYEQYF. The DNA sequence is TGTGCCAGCAGCGTAGCGGGGGGGGGTCTCTACGAGCAGTACTTC. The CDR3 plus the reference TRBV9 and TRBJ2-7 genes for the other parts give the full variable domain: DSGVTQTPKHLITATGQRVTLRCSPRSGDLSVYWYQQSLDQGLQFLIQYYNGEERAKGNILERFSAQQFPDLHSELNLSSLELGDSALYFCASSVAGGGLYEQYFGPGTRLTVT.